Included here is one T cell receptor beta chain sequence, with context. No antigen is known for it. The sample is drawn from a study of T cells in narcolepsy. Regarding the study as a whole: Autoreactive clonotypes reportedly recurred in blood of same and different patients, not controls.

TCRdb's copy holds only in-frame clones and misses some; the assay was immunoSEQ multiplex PCR. The sample shows tens of thousands of clones, roughly 77% of them seen only once. Unmatched junction bases numbered 13, after V lost 7 bases and J lost 4 bases. The CDR3 contains 17 residues. CDR1 and CDR2 from the germline V gene are SGHTA and FQGTGA. This receptor was taken from a human donor with narcolepsy. The V and J genes are TRBV7-3 and TRBJ2-1; TRBD2 aligns across 10 bases. The sequencing sample was made of CD45RA- memory CD4+ T cells from PBMCs. As DNA, the CDR3 is TGTGCCAGCAAGCGAGCGGGAGGGCCGGGCGGTTACAATGAGCAGTTCTTC. Translation gives CASKRAGGPGGYNEQFF.